Listed here is a single TCR beta chain. The sample originates from a study of blood T cell repertoires in COVID-19. At the level of the study: Samples of COVID-19 (acute and convalescent) were obtained from the United States, Italy and Spain.

In the study's own analysis: It was from reference gene primer amplification that nucleated cell counts were estimated. Produced via immunoSEQ multiplex PCR; TCRdb's table is partial and in-frame only. D and trimming were read from the DNA, whereas the V and J calls and clone size are those reported in that table. In the table there are under 200,000 clones, approximately 87% of which are singletons. The CDR3 sequence is 14 residues long. In germline, CDR1 is MDHEN, CDR2 SYDVKM. V was clipped by 3 bases and J by 1 base, with 9 bases between them. The sequencing sample was made of peripheral blood. This chain links TRBV28 with TRBJ2-5; D uncertain. The clonotype was recovered from a woman aged 60-70 years with COVID-19, enrolled during active disease. This CDR3 reads CASSFWAVQETQYF. The CDR3 DNA sequence: TGTGCCAGCAGTTTCTGGGCCGTCCAAGAGACCCAGTACTTC.